The TCR beta chain described here comes from a study of shared clonotypes between healthy human individuals. Study summary: CD4 naive and memory got three plates each, CD8 naive two, CD8 memory one. Findings and limits, study-wide: Clonotypes that were shared across four donors made up roughly 5% of naive CD4 clonotypes.

At deep level, the assay was performed. TCRdb's table, derived via immunoSEQ multiplex PCR, lists solely in-frame clones and lacks some. The table lists about 1 million clones, about 80% of them singletons. This clone appeared a few times. The antigen remains undetermined. A CD45RA+ naive subset and a CD45RA-negative memory subset were split from CD4+ cells. Trimming shortened V by 1 base and J by 0 bases, and 13 bases separated the two germline ends. The germline CDR1 and CDR2 sequences are GTSNPN and SVGIG (reference sequence). This CDR3 region has 16 residues. Sequencing input: memory CD4+ T cells sorted from blood. The subset here: CD45RA-negative fraction. This TCR came from a young man in good health. The chain links TRBV30 to TRBJ1-3, with a possible D match to TRBD1 (6 bases). The CDR3 is CAWSGGGGISGNTIYF. The CDR3 DNA follows: TGTGCCTGGAGTGGGGGAGGGGGGATCTCTGGAAACACCATATATTTT.